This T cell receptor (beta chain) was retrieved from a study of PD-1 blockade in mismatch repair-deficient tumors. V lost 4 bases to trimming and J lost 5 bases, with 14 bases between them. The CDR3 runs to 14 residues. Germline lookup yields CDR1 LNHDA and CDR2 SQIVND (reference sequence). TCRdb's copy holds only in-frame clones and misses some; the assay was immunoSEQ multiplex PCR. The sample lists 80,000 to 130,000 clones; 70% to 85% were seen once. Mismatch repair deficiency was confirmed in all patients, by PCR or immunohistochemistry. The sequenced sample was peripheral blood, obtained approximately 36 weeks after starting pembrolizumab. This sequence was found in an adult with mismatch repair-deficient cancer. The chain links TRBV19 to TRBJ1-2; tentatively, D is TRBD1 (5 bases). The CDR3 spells CASSNQAGSYGYTF. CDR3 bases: TGTGCCAGTAGTAACCAGGCAGGGTCTTATGGCTACACCTTC.